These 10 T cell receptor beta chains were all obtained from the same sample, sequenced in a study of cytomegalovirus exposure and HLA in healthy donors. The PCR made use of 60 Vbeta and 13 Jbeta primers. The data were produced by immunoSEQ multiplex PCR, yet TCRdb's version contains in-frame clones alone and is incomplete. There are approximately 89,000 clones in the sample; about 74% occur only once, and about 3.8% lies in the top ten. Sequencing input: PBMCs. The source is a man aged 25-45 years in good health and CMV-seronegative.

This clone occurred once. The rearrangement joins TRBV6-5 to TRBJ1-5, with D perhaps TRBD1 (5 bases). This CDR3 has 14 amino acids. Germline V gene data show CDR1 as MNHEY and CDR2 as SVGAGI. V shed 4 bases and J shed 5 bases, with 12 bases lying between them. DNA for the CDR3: TGTGCCAGCAGTTCCGGCAGGGTTCATCAGCCCCAGCATTTT. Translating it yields CASSSGRVHQPQHF.

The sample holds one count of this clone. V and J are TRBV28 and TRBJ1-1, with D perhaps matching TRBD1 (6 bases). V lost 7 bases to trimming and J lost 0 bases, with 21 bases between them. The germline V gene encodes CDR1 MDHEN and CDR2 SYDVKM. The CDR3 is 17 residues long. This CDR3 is CASIPDSIFIMNTEAFF. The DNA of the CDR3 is TGTGCCAGCATCCCGGACAGCATATTTATCATGAACACTGAAGCTTTCTTT.

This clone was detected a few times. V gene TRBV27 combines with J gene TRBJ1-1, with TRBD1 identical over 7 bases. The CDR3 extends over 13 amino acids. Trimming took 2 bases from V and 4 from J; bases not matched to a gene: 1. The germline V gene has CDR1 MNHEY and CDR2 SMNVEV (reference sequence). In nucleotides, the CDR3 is TGTGCCAGCAGTTTAACAGGGGTCACTGAAGCTTTCTTT. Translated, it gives CASSLTGVTEAFF.

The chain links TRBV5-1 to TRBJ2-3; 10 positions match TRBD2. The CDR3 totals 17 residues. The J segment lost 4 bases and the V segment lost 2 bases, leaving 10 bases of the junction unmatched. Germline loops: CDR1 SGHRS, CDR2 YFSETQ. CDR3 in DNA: TGCGCCAGCAGCTTAACAAGCGGGGGGGCCGGTGCAGATACGCAGTATTTT. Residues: CASSLTSGGAGADTQYF. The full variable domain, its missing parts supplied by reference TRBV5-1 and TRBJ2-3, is KAGVTQTPRYLIKTRGQQVTLSCSPISGHRSVSWYQQTPGQGLQFLFEYFSETQRNKGNFPGRFSGRQFSNSRSEMNVSTLELGDSALYLCASSLTSGGAGADTQYFGPGTRLTVL.

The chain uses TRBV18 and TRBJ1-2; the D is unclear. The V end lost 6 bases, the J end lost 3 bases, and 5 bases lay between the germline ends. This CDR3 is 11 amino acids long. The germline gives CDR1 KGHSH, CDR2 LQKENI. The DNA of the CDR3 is TGTGCCAGCTCGCGATACTATGGCTACACCTTC. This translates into CASSRYYGYTF.

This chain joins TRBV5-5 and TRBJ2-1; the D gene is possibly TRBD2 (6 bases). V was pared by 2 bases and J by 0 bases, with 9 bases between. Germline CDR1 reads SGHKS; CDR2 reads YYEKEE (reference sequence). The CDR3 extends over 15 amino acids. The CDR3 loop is CASSLGGVSYNEQFF. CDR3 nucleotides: TGTGCCAGCAGCTTAGGAGGGGTCTCCTACAATGAGCAGTTCTTC.

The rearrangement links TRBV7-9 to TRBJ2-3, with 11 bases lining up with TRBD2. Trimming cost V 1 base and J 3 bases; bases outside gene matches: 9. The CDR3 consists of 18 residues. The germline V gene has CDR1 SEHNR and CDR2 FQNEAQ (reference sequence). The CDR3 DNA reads TGTGCCAGCAGCTTAGTAATTCTAGCGGGAGGAGCGACAGATACGCAGTATTTT. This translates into CASSLVILAGGATDTQYF.

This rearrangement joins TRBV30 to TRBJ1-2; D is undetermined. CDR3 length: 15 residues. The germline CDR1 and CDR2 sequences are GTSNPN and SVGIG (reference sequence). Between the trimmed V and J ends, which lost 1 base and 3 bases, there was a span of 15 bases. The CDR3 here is CAWSGLPPRDYGYTF. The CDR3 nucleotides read TGTGCCTGGAGTGGACTCCCGCCCCGTGACTATGGCTACACCTTC.

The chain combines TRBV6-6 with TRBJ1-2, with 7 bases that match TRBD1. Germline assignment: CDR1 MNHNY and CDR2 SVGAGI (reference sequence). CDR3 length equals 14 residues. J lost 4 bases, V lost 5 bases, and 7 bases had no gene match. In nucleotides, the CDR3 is TGTGCCAGCAGTGACGGGACAGCTTCCTATGGCTACACCTTC. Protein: CASSDGTASYGYTF.

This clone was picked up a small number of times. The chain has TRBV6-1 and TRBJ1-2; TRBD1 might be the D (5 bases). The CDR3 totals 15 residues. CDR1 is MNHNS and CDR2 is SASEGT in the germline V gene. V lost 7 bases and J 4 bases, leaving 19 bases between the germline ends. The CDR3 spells CASINDPGTSYGYTF. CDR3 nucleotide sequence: TGTGCCAGCATTAACGACCCAGGGACTAGCTATGGCTACACCTTC.